This T cell receptor (beta chain) was sequenced for a study of low-dose radiotherapy and immunotherapy resistance in tumors (dated by TCRdb to between 2021 and 2023). Some background on the complete study: In Cohort 1, 0.5 Gy per fraction was delivered every 2 weeks, and a total PTV dose of 6.5 Gy was prescribed. Nivolumab and ipilimumab were both given intravenously, with nivolumab at a 240 mg flat dose every two weeks and ipilimumab at 1 mg/kg every six weeks. Intravenous cyclophosphamide at 200 mg/m2 was administered every two weeks, one day ahead of each radiation and immunotherapy administration. The trial did not randomize participants into treatment groups. Patients took aspirin 300 mg orally once daily for four cycles, starting on cycle 1 day 1. The translational analysis covered eight patients: three from the first dose cohort and the first five from the second dose cohort. Patients in Cohort 2 were given 1 Gy per fraction every two weeks, for a total of 13 Gy across 26 weeks.

V trim: 1 base; J trim: 7 bases; unmatched bases: 4. Including cysteine and phenylalanine, the CDR3 has 13 amino acids. Only CDR3 DNA is held: 39 bases, read in frame from base 1. CDR1 and CDR2, looked up from the germline V gene, are KGHSH and LQKENI. This clonotype was seen at least ten times. Its recognized antigen is unknown. Per-base qualities were not stored, and no clone one base away is much larger. This specimen's time point label, interpreted: before trial treatment. Donors were enrolled in RACIN, a single-arm phase I dose-escalation trial in which nivolumab, ipilimumab, aspirin, low-dose cyclophosphamide and low-dose radiotherapy were combined. Eligible patients had advanced, TIL-negative solid tumors. This sample was sequenced with an Illumina HiSeq 2500. First-strand cDNA was synthesized using Superscript III and a set of TRAV- and TRBV-specific primers, so that both TCRalpha and TCRbeta chains were covered. TCRs were amplified with Phusion for roughly 20 PCR cycles using a constant-region primer together with the adapter attached to the V primers. Isolated mRNA was amplified with the MessageAmp II aRNA Amplification Kit, using a 16-hour in vitro transcription at 37°C. The Dynabeads mRNA DIRECT Purification Kit was used to isolate the mRNA for TCR sequencing. A second roughly 24-cycle Phusion PCR added indexed Illumina adapters, and products were purified with AMPure XP beads. Processing in the source paper ran as follows. Using custom Perl scripts, TCR sequences that encoded the same protein were pooled, out-of-frame sequences were dropped, and the abundance of each clonotype was calculated. TCR sequences supported by only a single read were excluded from analysis. Shannon entropy, Gini index, clonality, richness, and the frequency of TCRs shared between repertoires were included as repertoire metrics. TCRdb itself trimmed the public reads at Q25 with fastp, ran MiXCR and retained productive beta chains. One record per CDR3 amino acid sequence lists the most common genes and DNA. The V and J calls were not made by the authors but by TCRdb's processing. For this sample the table gives tens of thousands of distinct CDR3 sequences, of which about 26% were detected only once. The top ten constitute about 6.6% of the sample.

Sequenced material: PBMCs, taken before treatment. The receptor was derived from a male donor with rectosigmoid adenocarcinoma. The chain is encoded by TRBV18 joined to TRBJ2-7; the junction holds 7 bases that match TRBD1. The DNA sequence is as follows: TGTGCCAGCTCACCACGGCAGGGGGAAGAGCAGTACTTC. Its product reads: CASSPRQGEEQYF.